This entry describes one TCR beta chain. Its antigen remains unknown. This entry comes from a study of cytomegalovirus exposure and HLA in healthy donors. Study conclusions and caveats: Some public TCRs appeared in many individuals, while most sequences were rare. CMV serostatus was the only recorded immune exposure for donors.

CDR3 length: 12 residues. The trim removed 5 bases at V and 7 bases at J, leaving 7 bases unmatched. Germline CDR1 and CDR2: GTSNPN and SVGIG (reference sequence). Vbeta (60) and Jbeta (13) primers were used in the PCR. The data were produced by immunoSEQ multiplex PCR, yet TCRdb's version contains in-frame clones alone and is incomplete. This sample's table reports over 100,000 clones. This TCR came from a man aged 18 to 35 in good health and CMV-seronegative. The chain couples TRBV30 to TRBJ1-1, with 7 bases aligning to TRBD1. Sequences were obtained from PBMCs. For the CDR3, the DNA is TGTGCCTGGGACAGGGAATTTGTTGAAGCTTTCTTT. The encoded protein is CAWDREFVEAFF.